The 26 T cell receptor beta chains presented below share a single source sample, sequenced in a study of CXCR3-negative and CXCR3-positive naive CD8 T cells. The authors prepared UMI-labeled TRB cDNA libraries by 5' RACE. Using the 5' RACE reads, TCRdb records one entry per CDR3 protein without DNA. This listing includes about 8,000 distinct CDR3 sequences. Sequences were obtained from naive CXCR3- CD8+ T cells from blood. Subset in this sample: CD45RO-CCR7+CD27+CD95- naive CD8+ T cells lacking CXCR3 (TNR3-). The receptors here all came from a human donor in good health. Some clones in this sample may be carry-over from other donors' samples.

This chain connects TRBV6-5 to TRBJ2-5. The germline gives CDR1 MNHEY, CDR2 SVGAGI. The CDR3 runs 14 residues. The CDR3 here is CASSPRVLQETQYF.

This clonotype is labeled medium-sized (0.01 to 0.1%) based on frequency. The genes are TRBV20-1 and TRBJ2-7. CDR3 length: 15 residues. Germline assignment: CDR1 DFQATT and CDR2 SNEGSKA (reference sequence). CDR3 loop: CSARDLGEGSYEQYF.

The gene calls are TRBV29-1 and TRBJ2-7. This CDR3 has 12 residues. From germline, CDR1 is SQVTM and CDR2 ANQGSEA. This CDR3 reads CSALEGPSEQYF.

The rearrangement joins TRBV29-1 to TRBJ2-5; the TCRdb D gene call, TRBD1, has no DNA to confirm it. Germline lookup yields CDR1 SQVTM and CDR2 ANQGSEA. CDR3 size: 15 residues. CDR3 sequence reads: CSVEERRDRGETQYF.

The rearrangement links TRBV25-1 to TRBJ1-1; TCRdb's D call of TRBD1 is untestable without DNA. The CDR3 totals 13 residues. Germline loops: CDR1 MGHDK, CDR2 SYGVNS. CDR3 sequence: CASSLGGGTEAFF.

Judged by frequency, this clonotype is medium-sized. V is TRBV20-1 and J is TRBJ2-3; lacking DNA, the TRBD2 call made by TCRdb goes unchecked. This CDR3 is built from 17 residues. CDR1 is DFQATT and CDR2 is SNEGSKA in the germline V gene (reference sequence). Here the CDR3 reads CSARVGTSGSSTDTQYF.

Its frequency marks this clonotype as medium-sized. J is TRBJ1-4 and V is TRBV29-1; TCRdb proposes TRBD1, but this gene call is untestable without DNA. The V gene's germline CDR1 is SQVTM and CDR2 ANQGSEA. CDR3 length: 14 residues. The chain's CDR3 is CSVEGPGESEKLFF.

This clonotype counts as medium-sized (0.01 to 0.1%) by frequency. This sequence joins TRBV5-1 and TRBJ2-5; with no DNA, the TCRdb D assignment of TRBD1 cannot be verified. Per the germline V gene, CDR1 is SGHRS and CDR2 is YFSETQ. The CDR3 covers 14 residues. CDR3: CASRQGTEQETQYF.

This clonotype is classed as medium-sized by frequency. This chain joins TRBV29-1 and TRBJ2-1; TCRdb's D call of TRBD2 is untestable without DNA. CDR1 is SQVTM and CDR2 is ANQGSEA in the germline V gene. The CDR3 spans 16 residues. This CDR3 reads CSVEVPPSGSYNEQFF.

By frequency, this clonotype registers medium-sized. The chain is built from TRBV29-1 and TRBJ2-7; TCRdb returns TRBD2, unconfirmable since there is no DNA. The CDR3 sequence is 14 residues long. Germline assignment: CDR1 SQVTM and CDR2 ANQGSEA. The CDR3 region is CSVERRGSVYEQYF.

This clonotype ranks as medium-sized in terms of frequency. The V gene is TRBV29-1, the J gene TRBJ1-2; TCRdb picks TRBD1, but there is no DNA to check that call. Germline CDR1 and CDR2: SQVTM and ANQGSEA. The CDR3 totals 14 residues. The CDR3 loop reads CSVEDQDTPDGYTF.

V and J are TRBV6-2 or TRBV6-3 and TRBJ2-6; TCRdb designates TRBD2, a call that cannot be tested without DNA. Germline V CDR1 and CDR2: MNHEY, SVGEGT. The CDR3 has 17 residues. The CDR3 sequence is CASSQMGWGAGANVLTF.

This clonotype ranks as medium-sized in terms of frequency. The gene calls are TRBV6-2 or TRBV6-3 and TRBJ2-5; TCRdb proposes TRBD1, but this gene call is untestable without DNA. Germline V gives CDR1 MNHEY, CDR2 SVGEGT. The CDR3 is 16 residues long. The CDR3: CASSYGDTLWQETQYF.

Judged by frequency, this clonotype is medium-sized. This chain links TRBV3-1 with TRBJ2-7. Germline CDR1 and CDR2: LGHDT and YNNKEL (reference sequence). CDR3 length: 15 amino acids. CDR3 sequence: CASSDLELDSYEQYF.

The chain joins TRBV28 to TRBJ2-7; with no DNA, the TCRdb D assignment of TRBD2 cannot be verified. The CDR3 loop spans 16 amino acids. Germline V CDR1 and CDR2: MDHEN, SYDVKM. CDR3 sequence reads: CASSSTTSGGTYEQYF.

The genes are TRBV29-1 and TRBJ2-3. Germline loops: CDR1 SQVTM, CDR2 ANQGSEA. The CDR3 is made up of 13 amino acids. CDR3 in amino acids: CSISETGADTQYF.

The V and J genes are TRBV6-6 and TRBJ1-2; the TCRdb call, TRBD1, lacks DNA for checking. This CDR3 comprises 16 residues. The V gene's germline CDR1 is MNHNY and CDR2 SVGAGI (reference sequence). The CDR3 is CASSYSTGEVHYGYTF.

By frequency, this clonotype registers medium-sized (0.01 to 0.1%). The chain recombines TRBV12-3 or TRBV12-4 with TRBJ2-3. The CDR3 spans 11 residues. CDR3 sequence: CASSSGDTQYF.

The V call is TRBV29-1, the J call TRBJ1-1; without DNA, the TCRdb call of TRBD1 cannot be checked. The CDR3 loop spans 14 amino acids. The germline gives CDR1 SQVTM, CDR2 ANQGSEA. The CDR3 sequence: CSVLQGAVGTEAFF.

The rearrangement uses TRBV29-1 and TRBJ2-7; with no DNA, the TCRdb D assignment of TRBD1 cannot be verified. Germline CDR1 and CDR2: SQVTM and ANQGSEA. The CDR3 totals 15 residues. This chain's CDR3 is CSVETGTGVPYEQYF.

The V gene is TRBV12-3 or TRBV12-4, the J gene TRBJ2-1; with no DNA, the TCRdb D assignment of TRBD2 cannot be verified. This CDR3 comprises 11 residues. Here the CDR3 reads CSGRRGNEQFF.

Considering frequency, this clonotype is medium-sized. The rearrangement links TRBV11-3 to TRBJ2-3; as DNA is missing, the TRBD2 call by TCRdb cannot be tested. Germline values: CDR1 SGHNT, CDR2 YENEEA. The CDR3 runs 17 residues. The CDR3 spells CASSQPRGQADTDTQYF. The full variable domain, rest sourced from reference TRBV11-3 and TRBJ2-3, is EAGVVQSPRYKIIEKKQPVAFWCNPISGHNTLYWYLQNLGQGPELLIRYENEEAVDDSQLPKDRFSAERLKGVDSTLKIQPAELGDSAVYLCASSQPRGQADTDTQYFGPGTRLTVL.

Here the CDR3 reads CSVISSDTSSYEQYF. This chain uses TRBV29-1 with TRBJ2-7; TCRdb's assignment of TRBD1 cannot be checked, as there is no DNA. Germline CDR1 reads SQVTM; CDR2 reads ANQGSEA. This CDR3 contains 15 residues.

According to its frequency, this clonotype is medium-sized (0.01 to 0.1%). The chain's CDR3 is CASSPRTSGGQETQYF. The chain is built from TRBV9 and TRBJ2-5; TCRdb's assignment of TRBD2 cannot be checked, as there is no DNA. The CDR3 contains 16 residues. Germline CDR1 is SGDLS and CDR2 is YYNGEE.

This clonotype counts as medium-sized (0.01 to 0.1%) by frequency. The chain joins TRBV28 to TRBJ2-5; TCRdb's D call, TRBD2, is unchecked because there is no DNA. Germline V lookup: CDR1 MDHEN, CDR2 SYDVKM. This CDR3 spans 22 amino acids. This CDR3 reads CASSTNFLRTSGGTKYQETQYF.

Frequency places this clonotype as medium-sized. The chain uses TRBV28 and TRBJ2-7; as DNA is missing, the TRBD2 call by TCRdb cannot be tested. This CDR3 is 14 amino acids long. Germline assignment: CDR1 MDHEN and CDR2 SYDVKM. CDR3 region: CASSSLAGPHEQYF.